Detailed here is one T cell receptor beta chain. What it binds is unknown. Assay used: immunoSEQ multiplex PCR; TCRdb lists only in-frame clones, some missing. Of tens of thousands of clones listed, around nine tenths are singletons. The data originate from a study of T cell responses to AZD1222 COVID-19 vaccine. General observations from the study: Repertoire collection took place solely once the T cell response had peaked.

J gave up 1 base and V 1 base, and 7 bases lay outside the gene matches. The CDR3 consists of 17 residues. CDR1 is MGHRA and CDR2 is YSYEKL in the germline V gene. Second-dose intervals near 4 or 12 weeks were combined. The chain employs TRBV4-1 and TRBJ1-2, with 9 bases lining up with TRBD1. The TCR comes from an adult who received the AZD1222 COVID-19 vaccine. The specimen comprised peripheral blood, sampled 28 days after the second AZD1222 dose. This CDR3 is CASSQAGTGIFNYGYTF. In DNA, the CDR3 is TGCGCCAGCAGCCAAGCCGGGACAGGGATATTTAACTATGGCTACACCTTC.